The present T cell receptor (beta chain) was sequenced within a study of control samples from healthy donors and cancer patients. This CDR3 spans 13 amino acids. The V end lost 1 base, the J end lost 1 base, and 7 bases lay between the germline ends. Germline CDR1 is SQVTM and CDR2 is ANQGSEA. Some clones are missing from TCRdb's copy, which holds only in-frame ones; the method was immunoSEQ multiplex PCR. The sample has about 140,000 clones, about 89% seen once; the top ten hold 7.1%. This chain joins TRBV29-1 and TRBJ1-1, with no clear D. The sample was blood. The receptor was derived from a man in his late teens or twenties in good health. The CDR3 nucleotides read TGCAGCGTTGAAGTATCTGGGAACACTGAAGCTTTCTTT. Its protein is CSVEVSGNTEAFF.